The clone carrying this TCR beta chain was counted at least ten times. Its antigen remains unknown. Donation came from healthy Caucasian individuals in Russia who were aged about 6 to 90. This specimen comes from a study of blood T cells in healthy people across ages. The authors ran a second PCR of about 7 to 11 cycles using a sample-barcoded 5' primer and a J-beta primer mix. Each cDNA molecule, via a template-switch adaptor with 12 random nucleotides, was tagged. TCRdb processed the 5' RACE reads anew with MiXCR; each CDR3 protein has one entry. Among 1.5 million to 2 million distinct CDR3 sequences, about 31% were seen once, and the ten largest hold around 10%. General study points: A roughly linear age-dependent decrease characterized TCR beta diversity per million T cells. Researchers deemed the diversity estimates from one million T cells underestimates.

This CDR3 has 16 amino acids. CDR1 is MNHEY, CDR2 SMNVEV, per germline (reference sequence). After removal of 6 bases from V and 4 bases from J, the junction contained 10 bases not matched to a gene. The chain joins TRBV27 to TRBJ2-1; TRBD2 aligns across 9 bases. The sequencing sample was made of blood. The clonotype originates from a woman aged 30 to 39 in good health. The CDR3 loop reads CASRPSSGELYNEQFF. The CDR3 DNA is TGTGCCAGCAGACCATCTAGCGGGGAATTATACAATGAGCAGTTCTTC.